Reported below is one TCR beta chain. Its target is unknown. The data belong to a study of PD-1 blockade in mismatch repair-deficient tumors. For the study at large: All were previously treated, progressing patients with some twelve mismatch repair-deficient cancer types. General observations from the study: Tumor-resident clones, often undetectable pretreatment in blood, expanded then contracted after pembrolizumab.

Only in-frame clones appear in the TCRdb table, and some are missing; sequencing was by immunoSEQ multiplex PCR. The profile shows fewer than 50,000 clones, roughly 83% of them singletons. PCR or immunohistochemistry showed mismatch repair deficiency in every enrolled patient. TCR sequencing covered a few patients who responded to pembrolizumab. The sequence was collected from an adult with mismatch repair-deficient cancer. The sequenced sample was peripheral blood, obtained 4 weeks after starting pembrolizumab.

CDR3 sequence reads: CASSESSSPYGYTF. DNA for the CDR3: TGTGCCAGCAGTGAATCCTCATCGCCCTATGGCTACACCTTC. The chain combines TRBV25-1 with TRBJ1-2; no clear D gene. Trimming left V 1 base short and J 4 bases short, with 10 bases between. The CDR3 consists of 14 residues. The germline gives CDR1 MGHDK, CDR2 SYGVNS.